Sample share makes the clone carrying this T cell receptor (beta chain) medium-sized. Its cognate antigen is unknown. Germline loops: CDR1 MNHGY, CDR2 SAAAGT. CDR3 length: 17 residues. Trimming took off 7 bases at V and 5 bases at J, with 26 bases between the two ends. Produced via immunoSEQ multiplex PCR; TCRdb's table is partial and in-frame only. The sample records fewer than 3,500 clones, about a fifth being singletons. Treatment meaning: randomized to nivolumab then ipilimumab (arm A) or the reverse (arm B). These data originate in a study of sequential checkpoint blockade in melanoma. Study background: Arm A got nivolumab then ipilimumab; arm B the reverse, 1:1. DNA from 91 pretreatment tumor samples underwent TCRβ immunosequencing. Regarding the study as a whole: Rising tumor T-cell fraction and clonality meant about 30 times likelier benefit. Response in arm A was associated with pretreatment TIL clonality.

The receptor's source is a human patient with melanoma. Some clones in this sample may be carry-over from other donors' samples. This sample comprised tumor tissue (inferred from file names), obtained from a patient given nivolumab and ipilimumab in sequence. This chain connects TRBV6-8 to TRBJ1-2, with D possibly being TRBD1 (6 bases). The CDR3 region is CASNTFRDIPARYGYTF. The DNA of the CDR3 is TGTGCCAGCAACACCTTCCGGGACATCCCTGCTCGTTATGGCTACACCTTC.